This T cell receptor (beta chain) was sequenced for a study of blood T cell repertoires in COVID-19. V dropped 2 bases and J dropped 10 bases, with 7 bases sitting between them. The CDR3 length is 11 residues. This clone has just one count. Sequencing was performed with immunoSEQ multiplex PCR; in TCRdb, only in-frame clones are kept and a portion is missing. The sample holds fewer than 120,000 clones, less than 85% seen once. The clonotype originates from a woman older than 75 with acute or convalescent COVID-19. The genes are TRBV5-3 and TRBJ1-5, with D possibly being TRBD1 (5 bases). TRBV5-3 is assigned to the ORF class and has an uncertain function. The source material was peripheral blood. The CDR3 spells CARSFWGPQHF. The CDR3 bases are TGTGCCAGAAGCTTTTGGGGCCCCCAGCATTTT.